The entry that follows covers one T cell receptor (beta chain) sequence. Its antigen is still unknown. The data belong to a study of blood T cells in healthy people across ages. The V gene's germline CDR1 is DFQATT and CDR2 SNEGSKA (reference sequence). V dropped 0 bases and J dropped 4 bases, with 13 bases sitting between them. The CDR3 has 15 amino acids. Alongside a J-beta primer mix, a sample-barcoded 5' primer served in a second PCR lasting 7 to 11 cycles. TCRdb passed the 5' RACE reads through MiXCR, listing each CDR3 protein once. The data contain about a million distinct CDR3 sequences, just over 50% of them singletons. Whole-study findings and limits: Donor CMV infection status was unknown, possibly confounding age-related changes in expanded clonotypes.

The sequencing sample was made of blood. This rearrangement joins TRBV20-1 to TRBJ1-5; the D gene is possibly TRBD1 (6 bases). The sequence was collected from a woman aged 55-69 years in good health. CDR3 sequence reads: CSARDLQGLNQPQHF. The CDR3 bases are TGCAGTGCTAGAGATCTGCAGGGGCTGAATCAGCCCCAGCATTTT.